These T cell receptor beta chains were read from a single sample in a study of blood T cell repertoires in COVID-19. The repertoire was sequenced with immunoSEQ multiplex PCR; TCRdb's copy has only in-frame clones and lacks some. The data hold some 190,000 clones, with 86% observed a single time. The material sequenced was PBMCs or T cells enriched from blood (not recorded which). The receptors originated from a man between 40 and 49 years old with acute COVID-19. CDR3s include the opening cysteine and the closing phenylalanine or tryptophan. Fields, in order: clone size, D gene, J gene, V gene, CDR3 protein, CDR3 DNA. The D gene is left open where the match is weak. A clone size is listed for some rows: how often the clone was seen (once, few, many), or a class if it is expanded.

clone size: .
D gene: .
J gene: TRBJ1-6
V gene: TRBV28
CDR3 protein: CASPLVGGPDFNSPLHF
CDR3 DNA: TGTGCCAGCCCCCTTGTAGGGGGTCCCGACTTTAATTCACCCCTCCACTTT

clone size: once
D gene: TRBD1
J gene: TRBJ1-1
V gene: TRBV19
CDR3 protein: CASSFTAGGLGEAFF
CDR3 DNA: TGTGCCAGTAGTTTCACCGCAGGGGGCTTGGGTGAAGCTTTCTTT

clone size: .
D gene: .
J gene: TRBJ2-3
V gene: TRBV3-1/TRBV3-2
CDR3 protein: CASSSRGGGTDTQYF
CDR3 DNA: TGTGCCAGCAGCTCGCGCGGCGGGGGCACAGATACGCAGTATTTT

clone size: few
D gene: .
J gene: TRBJ2-1
V gene: TRBV4-1
CDR3 protein: CASSQVEDYRYEQFF
CDR3 DNA: TGCGCCAGCAGTCAAGTCGAGGACTATCGGTATGAGCAGTTCTTC

clone size: .
D gene: .
J gene: TRBJ2-3
V gene: TRBV15
CDR3 protein: CATSRNVRVTDTQYF
CDR3 DNA: TGTGCCACCAGCAGGAATGTGCGGGTCACAGATACGCAGTATTTT

clone size: few
D gene: TRBD2
J gene: TRBJ2-7
V gene: TRBV28
CDR3 protein: CASCLAGVGYEQYF
CDR3 DNA: TGTGCCAGCTGCCTAGCGGGAGTTGGCTACGAGCAGTACTTC

clone size: .
D gene: .
J gene: TRBJ1-2
V gene: TRBV28
CDR3 protein: CASSLRKDSPNYGYTF
CDR3 DNA: TGTGCCAGCAGTTTGAGGAAGGACAGCCCTAACTATGGCTACACCTTC

clone size: few
D gene: TRBD2
J gene: TRBJ2-1
V gene: TRBV7-2
CDR3 protein: CASSLERGRANEQFF
CDR3 DNA: TGTGCCAGCAGCTTAGAACGTGGGAGGGCCAATGAGCAGTTCTTC

clone size: .
D gene: .
J gene: TRBJ2-7
V gene: TRBV6-5
CDR3 protein: CASSQGMAYEQYF
CDR3 DNA: TGTGCCAGCAGCCAGGGGATGGCCTACGAGCAGTACTTC

clone size: .
D gene: .
J gene: TRBJ2-7
V gene: TRBV5-4
CDR3 protein: CASSPTGYEQYF
CDR3 DNA: TGTGCCAGCAGCCCAACAGGGTACGAGCAGTACTTC

clone size: .
D gene: .
J gene: TRBJ2-6
V gene: TRBV28
CDR3 protein: CASRRGGSGANVLTF
CDR3 DNA: TGTGCCAGCAGAAGAGGGGGTTCTGGGGCCAACGTCCTGACTTTC

clone size: .
D gene: .
J gene: TRBJ2-2
V gene: TRBV30
CDR3 protein: CAWYQGGTGELFF
CDR3 DNA: TGTGCCTGGTATCAGGGAGGTACCGGGGAGCTGTTTTTT

clone size: once
D gene: .
J gene: TRBJ2-7
V gene: TRBV6-5
CDR3 protein: CASSRSSYEQYF
CDR3 DNA: TGTGCCAGCAGCAGAAGCTCCTACGAGCAGTACTTC

clone size: .
D gene: TRBD1
J gene: TRBJ2-3
V gene: TRBV28
CDR3 protein: CASTSGTGGVNTQYF
CDR3 DNA: TGTGCCAGCACCTCCGGGACAGGGGGTGTGAATACGCAGTATTTT